The 29 T cell receptor beta chains reported below all come from one sample, sequenced in a study of response to subunit inactivated influenza vaccine. One entry per CDR3 protein, called by TCRdb with MiXCR from the RT-PCR reads. The repertoire holds about 610,000 distinct CDR3 sequences, about 14% seen once, with around 10% in the top ten. The sample consisted of PBMCs from blood, taken 11 to 12 days after vaccination. The source is a man in his fifties or sixties who received an inactivated influenza vaccine.

At least ten counts were recorded for this clonotype. The V and J genes are TRBV12-3 or TRBV12-4 and TRBJ2-7; D remains unclear. The CDR3 spans 12 residues. V was clipped by 3 bases and J by 4 bases, with 7 bases between them. CDR3 sequence reads: CASSFGGYEQYF. In DNA, the CDR3 is TGTGCCAGCAGTTTCGGCGGTTACGAGCAGTACTTC.

This chain connects TRBV28 to TRBJ2-5, with no clear D. V lost 3 bases and J 5 bases, leaving 10 bases between the germline ends. CDR3 size: 13 residues. The germline gives CDR1 MDHEN, CDR2 SYDVKM. CDR3 in amino acids: CASSLVAKETQYF. The CDR3 nucleotides are TGTGCCAGCAGTTTGGTGGCCAAGGAGACCCAGTACTTC.

With respect to this clonotype: At one end, the junction sequence differs from germline, possibly due to a read error. The chain couples TRBV5-1 to TRBJ2-7, with D possibly matching TRBD1 (5 bases). The germline gives CDR1 SGHRS, CDR2 YFSETQ. This CDR3 is 14 amino acids long. CDR3 in amino acids: CASSPHVGHYEQYF. As DNA, the CDR3 is TGCGCCAGCAGCCCCCACGTCGGACACTACGAGCAATACTTC.

This clonotype has a single count. Sequence at one end of the junction differs from germline and may be a read error. The chain is built from TRBV27 and TRBJ2-7, with 14 bases lining up with TRBD2. The CDR3 consists of 15 residues. Looked up from germline, CDR1 is MNHEY and CDR2 is SMNVEV (reference sequence). The CDR3 reads CASSLSTSGRDELYF. CDR3 nucleotide sequence: TGTGCCAGCAGTTTATCGACTAGCGGGAGGGACGAGCTGTACTTC.

This clonotype came up a few times. The rearrangement joins TRBV28 to TRBJ1-5; 7 nucleotides match TRBD1. V was pared by 6 bases and J by 3 bases, with 8 bases of the junction left unmatched. The CDR3 has 15 amino acids. Looked up from germline, CDR1 is MDHEN and CDR2 is SYDVKM. Here the CDR3 DNA reads TGTGCCAGCAGCTTAGACAGGGTATTCAATCAGCCCCAGCATTTT. This gives the protein CASSLDRVFNQPQHF.

This clonotype was counted a few times. The chain combines TRBV6-1 with TRBJ2-1, with 11 bases matching TRBD2. Germline V gene data show CDR1 as MNHNS and CDR2 as SASEGT. The CDR3 runs 19 residues. With 5 bases clipped from V and 3 bases from J, the junction kept 15 bases outside the gene matches. The CDR3 is CASSRSPTLAGVVYNEQFF. The CDR3 DNA sequence: TGTGCCAGCAGTCGAAGTCCTACACTAGCGGGAGTCGTCTACAATGAGCAGTTCTTC.

The V and J genes are TRBV18 and TRBJ2-7, with D possibly matching TRBD1 (6 bases). Looked up from germline, CDR1 is KGHSH and CDR2 is LQKENI. The CDR3 length is 15 residues. The germline V and J ends were trimmed by 2 bases and 3 bases, with 14 bases remaining between them. Here the CDR3 reads CASSPGGQTLYEQYF. CDR3 nucleotide sequence: TGTGCCAGCTCACCAGGGGGCCAAACCCTCTACGAGCAGTACTTC.

This clonotype was seen a few times. The chain employs TRBV7-2 and TRBJ2-3, with TRBD1 as a possible D gene (5 bases). Germline V lookup: CDR1 SGHTA, CDR2 FQGNSA. With 7 bases removed from V and 1 base from J, the gap between germline ends came to 12 bases. The CDR3 loop spans 14 amino acids. The CDR3 nucleotides are TGTGCCAGCAAACAGGAAATACGCACAGATACGCAGTATTTT. Translating it yields CASKQEIRTDTQYF.

This clonotype showed up just a few times. The chain links TRBV6-5 to TRBJ2-2, with D possibly matching TRBD1 (6 bases). The V gene lost 0 bases and the J gene lost 8 bases, with 10 bases spanning the gap. The CDR3 consists of 14 residues. CDR1 MNHEY and CDR2 SVGAGI come from the germline V gene. CDR3: CASSYSSRGGELFF. The CDR3 nucleotides read TGTGCCAGCAGTTACTCGTCCAGGGGTGGGGAGCTGTTTTTT.

This clonotype has just a few counts. The chain is built from TRBV28 and TRBJ1-4; 8 nucleotides match TRBD1. The V and J ends lost 6 bases and 7 bases, in that order; junction bases with no gene match: 7. The CDR3 covers 14 residues. Germline-derived CDR1 and CDR2 are MDHEN and SYDVKM. CDR3 DNA: TGTGCCAGCAGAGACAGGGGTAGGGGTGAAAAACTGTTTTTT. Amino acid sequence: CASRDRGRGEKLFF.

In its sample, this clonotype was seen a few times. This sequence joins TRBV5-1 and TRBJ2-2; D assignment may be TRBD1 or TRBD2 (5 bases each). CDR3 length: 14 residues. V was cut by 3 bases and J by 4 bases, with 10 bases left in between. CDR1 is SGHRS, CDR2 YFSETQ, per germline. The CDR3 region has the DNA TGCGCCAGCAGCTGGTCAGGGACCACCGGGGAGCTGTTTTTT. Its protein is CASSWSGTTGELFF.

The gene calls are TRBV24-1 and TRBJ2-2, with D perhaps TRBD1 (6 bases). The CDR3 covers 16 residues. Trimming shortened V by 2 bases and J by 3 bases, and 12 bases separated the two germline ends. Per the germline V gene, CDR1 is KGHDR and CDR2 is SFDVKD. This chain's CDR3 is CATSDSYRADTGELFF. Written as DNA, the CDR3 is TGTGCCACCAGTGATTCATACAGGGCCGACACCGGGGAGCTGTTTTTT.

V gene TRBV24-1 combines with J gene TRBJ2-3, with D unclear. The CDR3 spans 16 residues. Trimming removed 2 bases from V and 2 bases from J, with 13 bases in between. Germline lookup yields CDR1 KGHDR and CDR2 SFDVKD. The CDR3 nucleotides read TGTGCCACCAGTGATTCAGTCCGTCCCTCCACAGATACGCAGTATTTT. Its translation: CATSDSVRPSTDTQYF.

The V and J genes are TRBV20-1 and TRBJ2-2; D unclear. Germline V gene sequence: CDR1 DFQATT, CDR2 SNEGSKA (reference sequence). Trimming removed 4 bases from V and 0 bases from J, with 6 bases in between. This CDR3 contains 13 residues. The CDR3 is CSATVPNTGELFF. The CDR3 DNA reads as TGCAGTGCTACGGTTCCGAACACCGGGGAGCTGTTTTTT.

This clonotype was seen more than once but under ten times. The V call is TRBV10-3, the J call TRBJ2-7; a weak D match, TRBD1 (5 bases). V was cut by 4 bases and J by 3 bases, with 7 bases left in between. The length of the CDR3 is 12 residues. The germline V gene encodes CDR1 ENHRY and CDR2 SYGVKD. The CDR3 region has the DNA TGTGCCATCAGTGCGACAGACTACGAGCAGTACTTC. Translated, it gives CAISATDYEQYF.

V gene TRBV12-3 or TRBV12-4 combines with J gene TRBJ2-5; 11 nucleotides agree with TRBD2. The CDR3 covers 18 residues. The junction had 10 bases not matched to a gene; V was cut back by 0 bases and J by 4 bases. The CDR3 DNA sequence: TGTGCCAGCAGTTTAGCTAGCGGGGGGGCCTGGGAGGGAGAGACCCAGTACTTC. Its translation: CASSLASGGAWEGETQYF.

V and J are TRBV28 and TRBJ2-2; TRBD1 agrees at 9 bases. CDR3 length: 16 amino acids. Germline values: CDR1 MDHEN, CDR2 SYDVKM. V gave up 5 bases and J gave up 1 base; unmatched junction bases: 5. In nucleotides, the CDR3 is TGTGCCAGCAGTACACAGGGGGCGGGGAACACCGGGGAGCTGTTTTTT. This gives the protein CASSTQGAGNTGELFF. The complete variable domain, with remaining parts taken from reference TRBV28 and TRBJ2-2, reads DVKVTQSSRYLVKRTGEKVFLECVQDMDHENMFWYRQDPGLGLRLIYFSYDVKMKEKGDIPEGYSVSREKKERFSLILESASTNQTSMYLCASSTQGAGNTGELFFGEGSRLTVL.

The chain combines TRBV4-2 with TRBJ1-5, with D perhaps TRBD1 (5 bases). The germline CDR1 and CDR2 sequences are LGHNA and YNFKEQ. This CDR3 has 16 residues. V lost 3 bases to trimming and J lost 2 bases, with 14 bases between them. CDR3 region: CASSQIQGLGNQPQHF. The CDR3 DNA sequence: TGTGCCAGCAGCCAGATTCAGGGTTTAGGCAATCAGCCCCAGCATTTT.

The chain joins TRBV27 to TRBJ2-3; D is undetermined. Germline V gene sequence: CDR1 MNHEY, CDR2 SMNVEV (reference sequence). Deletions cut 2 bases from V and 6 bases from J, with 12 bases between. This CDR3 contains 14 residues. As DNA, the CDR3 is TGTGCCAGCAGTTTAAACCCACGTTTCGATACGCAGTATTTT. This translates into CASSLNPRFDTQYF.

This clonotype was counted at least ten times. V is TRBV5-1 and J is TRBJ2-1, with D uncertain. CDR3 length equals 15 residues. Trimming shortened V by 6 bases and J by 9 bases, and 22 bases separated the two germline ends. Germline lookup yields CDR1 SGHRS and CDR2 YFSETQ. CDR3 sequence: CASTPEIGALSEQFF. CDR3 sequence (DNA): TGCGCCAGCACCCCAGAAATAGGTGCATTGTCTGAGCAGTTCTTC.

This chain joins TRBV20-1 and TRBJ2-4, with D perhaps matching TRBD1 or TRBD2 (5 bases each). V was trimmed by 6 bases and J by 8 bases, leaving 20 bases between them. The CDR3 totals 14 residues. Germline CDR1 reads DFQATT; CDR2 reads SNEGSKA (reference sequence). The CDR3 reads CSAPLRVVGDIQYF. The CDR3, as DNA: TGCAGTGCCCCCCTGAGGGTGGTGGGGGACATTCAGTACTTC.

The V gene is TRBV25-1, the J gene TRBJ2-7; TRBD2 matches 7 bases. This CDR3 comprises 21 residues. The V gene end was trimmed by 7 bases and the J gene end by 3 bases; junction bases not matched to a gene: 30. Germline CDR1 reads MGHDK; CDR2 reads SYGVNS. The CDR3 protein is CASIHAGCSANTSAGLYEQYF. The CDR3 bases are TGTGCCAGCATCCATGCCGGTTGTAGTGCGAATACTAGCGCCGGACTCTACGAGCAGTACTTC.

The rearrangement links TRBV4-1 to TRBJ1-1; the D is unclear. In germline, CDR1 is MGHRA, CDR2 YSYEKL. The CDR3 loop spans 14 amino acids. The germline V and J ends were trimmed by 0 bases and 4 bases, with 9 bases remaining between them. The CDR3 here is CASSQEIRGTEAFF. CDR3 nucleotide sequence: TGCGCCAGCAGCCAAGAGATCCGGGGCACTGAAGCTTTCTTT.

The chain recombines TRBV7-9 with TRBJ1-4, with D hard to call. This CDR3 region has 14 residues. Trimming stripped 4 bases from V and 4 bases from J, with 10 bases between. Germline CDR1 reads SEHNR; CDR2 reads FQNEAQ (reference sequence). This CDR3 is CASSSDALNEKLFF. CDR3 nucleotides: TGTGCCAGCAGCTCGGACGCTCTTAATGAAAAACTGTTTTTT.

This clonotype was observed a few times. The chain is built from TRBV7-2 and TRBJ2-7; tentative D call: TRBD1 (6 bases). V was trimmed by 5 bases and J by 4 bases, leaving 15 bases between them. The CDR3 has 14 amino acids. Germline lookup yields CDR1 SGHTA and CDR2 FQGNSA. The CDR3 reads CASSQTGTKYEQYF. DNA of the CDR3: TGTGCCAGCAGCCAGACCGGGACAAAATACGAGCAGTACTTC.

This clonotype was counted ten times or more. This sequence joins TRBV7-2 and TRBJ2-7; 9 bases map to TRBD2. The CDR3 contains 15 residues. Germline V gene sequence: CDR1 SGHTA, CDR2 FQGNSA. Trimming at V came to 1 base and at J to 5 bases, leaving 6 bases not matched to a gene. The CDR3 loop is CASSLVSSGGNEQYF. In DNA form, the CDR3 reads TGTGCCAGCAGCTTAGTCAGTAGCGGGGGTAACGAGCAGTACTTC.

This clonotype was detected ten times or more. This sequence joins TRBV20-1 and TRBJ2-5; TRBD1 matches 10 bases. CDR1 is DFQATT and CDR2 is SNEGSKA in the germline V gene (reference sequence). The V gene end was trimmed by 8 bases and the J gene end by 2 bases; junction bases not matched to a gene: 8. The CDR3 is 14 amino acids. CDR3 in amino acids: CSLRQGADQETQYF. The CDR3 nucleotides read TGCAGTCTTAGACAGGGGGCGGATCAAGAGACCCAGTACTTC.

V usage is TRBV12-3 or TRBV12-4 and J usage is TRBJ2-7; D is perhaps TRBD1 (5 bases). V gave up 3 bases and J gave up 7 bases, with 16 bases separating them. There are 14 residues in the CDR3. The CDR3, as DNA: TGTGCCAGCAGTTTGGGCTGGGGTCCAGGGGAGCAGTACTTC. This gives the protein CASSLGWGPGEQYF.

The chain couples TRBV12-3 or TRBV12-4 to TRBJ1-6; D is unresolved. The V gene lost 3 bases and the J gene lost 5 bases, with 8 bases spanning the gap. CDR3 length: 14 residues. The CDR3 sequence: CASSFHRNNSPLHF. CDR3 DNA: TGTGCCAGCAGTTTTCACAGAAATAATTCACCCCTCCACTTT.